One sample yielded the 27 T cell receptor beta chains listed below, sequenced in a study of patients and donors after allogeneic stem cell transplantation. TCRdb re-called the RT-PCR reads with MiXCR, one entry per CDR3 protein. The data show hundreds of thousands of distinct CDR3 sequences, around 15% seen once. The sample comprised blood, either unsorted or a sorted T cell fraction (not recorded which). Receptors were obtained from a human donor who was either an allogeneic HSCT recipient or a stem cell or donor lymphocyte infusion donor (not recorded which). It is not recorded whose cells these are; they may come from a transplant donor.

The V gene is TRBV30, the J gene TRBJ2-7, with no clear D. CDR3 size: 9 residues. CDR1 is GTSNPN and CDR2 is SVGIG in the germline V gene (reference sequence). V gave up 1 base and J gave up 6 bases, with 1 base separating them. The CDR3 protein is CAWSGEQYF. In nucleotides, the CDR3 is TGTGCCTGGAGTGGCGAGCAGTACTTC.

The V gene is TRBV7-2, the J gene TRBJ2-3; a weak D match, TRBD2 (7 bases). Germline V gives CDR1 SGHTA, CDR2 FQGNSA. The CDR3 extends over 15 amino acids. V was pared by 4 bases and J by 2 bases, with 13 bases between. This chain's CDR3 is CASSSWGGLTDTQYF. CDR3 nucleotide sequence: TGTGCCAGCAGCTCCTGGGGGGGGCTCACAGATACGCAGTATTTT.

This clonotype was picked up many times. The chain recombines TRBV12-3 or TRBV12-4 with TRBJ2-7, with 9 nucleotides matching TRBD1. The J segment lost 3 bases and the V segment lost 3 bases, leaving 15 bases of the junction unmatched. The CDR3 runs to 18 residues. This CDR3 reads CASSFSSRGLGQGYEQYF. CDR3 sequence (DNA): TGTGCCAGCAGTTTCTCGTCTCGCGGCCTGGGACAGGGCTACGAGCAGTACTTC.

The chain uses TRBV7-6 and TRBJ2-7; 11 bases are shared with TRBD2. Germline V gene sequence: CDR1 SGHVS, CDR2 FNYEAQ. V was pared by 5 bases and J by 6 bases, with 6 bases of the junction left unmatched. The CDR3 loop spans 14 amino acids. CDR3 DNA: TGTGCCAGCAGCACCCTAGCGGGAGGATCCGAGCAGTACTTC. This sequence encodes CASSTLAGGSEQYF.

This chain links TRBV3-1 with TRBJ2-7, with 9 bases lining up with TRBD2. The V gene end was trimmed by 0 bases and the J gene end by 9 bases; junction bases not matched to a gene: 6. This CDR3 is built from 14 residues. CDR1 and CDR2 from the germline V gene are LGHDT and YNNKEL (reference sequence). The CDR3 loop reads CASSQDAGGPRQYF. The CDR3 DNA reads TGTGCCAGCAGCCAAGATGCGGGAGGGCCCAGGCAGTACTTC.

The V call is TRBV10-3, the J call TRBJ2-1; TRBD2 is a possible D gene (5 bases). Trimming left V 9 bases short and J 3 bases short, with 6 bases between. Germline V CDR1 and CDR2: ENHRY, SYGVKD. This CDR3 region has 11 residues. CDR3 sequence reads: CAMGVYNEQFF. The CDR3 DNA follows: TGTGCCATGGGAGTCTACAATGAGCAGTTCTTC.

The sample holds a few counts of this clonotype. The J gene is TRBJ1-4, the V gene TRBV9; TRBD1 aligns across 7 bases. J gave up 5 bases and V 4 bases, and 2 bases lay outside the gene matches. The CDR3 spans 13 residues. Germline V CDR1 and CDR2: SGDLS, YYNGEE. CDR3 in DNA: TGTGCCAGCAGCACGGACAGGAATGAAAAACTGTTTTTT. This gives the protein CASSTDRNEKLFF.

The rearrangement joins TRBV5-1 to TRBJ1-1; 9 nucleotides match TRBD1. The CDR3 has 15 amino acids. Germline V gene lookup returns CDR1 SGHRS and CDR2 YFSETQ. After removal of 0 bases from V and 5 bases from J, the junction contained 5 bases not matched to a gene. The DNA of the CDR3 is TGCGCCAGCAGCTTGGCCCGACAGGGGGGGACTGAAGCTTTCTTT. It translates to CASSLARQGGTEAFF.

There are a few counts of this clonotype. The chain links TRBV6-1 to TRBJ2-3; D gene ambiguous. V was clipped by 1 base and J by 9 bases, with 14 bases between them. Germline V gene data show CDR1 as MNHNS and CDR2 as SASEGT. The CDR3 sequence is 14 residues long. The CDR3 region has the DNA TGTGCCAGCAGTGAAGGCCCCATGTGGCGAACGCAGTATTTT. It is translated as CASSEGPMWRTQYF.

The chain is built from TRBV5-1 and TRBJ1-1; D is unclear. The germline V gene has CDR1 SGHRS and CDR2 YFSETQ. Trimming pared 0 bases from V and 7 bases from J, leaving 13 bases between. The CDR3 contains 14 residues. The CDR3 sequence: CASSLGTVKNEAFF. CDR3 in DNA: TGCGCCAGCAGCTTGGGAACAGTTAAGAATGAAGCTTTCTTT.

This chain connects TRBV7-9 to TRBJ1-3, with a weak D call TRBD1 (6 bases). CDR1 SEHNR and CDR2 FQNEAQ come from the germline V gene (reference sequence). The V end was cut by 2 bases, the J end by 0 bases, with 11 bases between. This CDR3 contains 16 residues. The CDR3 nucleotides are TGTGCCAGCAGCTTACGGGGGGCTTTCTCTGGAAACACCATATATTTT. It encodes CASSLRGAFSGNTIYF.

The table lists this clonotype with many counts. The chain recombines TRBV10-3 with TRBJ2-1; TRBD2 is a possible D gene (6 bases). V was pared by 4 bases and J by 0 bases, with 13 bases between. The CDR3 runs to 16 residues. Germline CDR1 and CDR2: ENHRY and SYGVKD. The DNA for the CDR3 is TGTGCCATCAGTGCTAATAGCGGAAGCTCCTACAATGAGCAGTTCTTC. Translation gives CAISANSGSSYNEQFF.

This clonotype was counted only a few times. The gene calls are TRBV19 and TRBJ1-2; 12 bases align to TRBD1. The CDR3 is 16 amino acids. The V segment lost 6 bases and the J segment 5 bases; nucleotides outside the gene matches: 10. Germline assignment: CDR1 LNHDA and CDR2 SQIVND (reference sequence). The CDR3: CASSSQGGQGAYGYTF. The CDR3 DNA reads TGTGCCAGTAGCTCTCAAGGGGGACAGGGGGCTTATGGCTACACCTTC.

This clonotype was recorded many times. The rearrangement links TRBV29-1 to TRBJ2-2; D is ambiguous. The germline CDR1 and CDR2 sequences are SQVTM and ANQGSEA. The germline V and J ends were trimmed by 7 bases and 0 bases, with 9 bases remaining between them. The CDR3 has 13 amino acids. For the CDR3, the DNA is TGCAGCGCCCACCGTTCGAACACCGGGGAGCTGTTTTTT. This sequence encodes CSAHRSNTGELFF.

The CDR3 bases are TGCGCCAGCAGCCAAGACGGACTAGGCACCGGGGAGCTGTTTTTT. It is translated as CASSQDGLGTGELFF. The V call is TRBV4-1, the J call TRBJ2-2; 7 bases are shared with TRBD2. After removal of 0 bases from V and 4 bases from J, the junction contained 2 bases not matched to a gene. CDR1 and CDR2 (germline): MGHRA, YSYEKL. The CDR3 sequence is 15 residues long.

In this sample, this clonotype turned up many times. This chain uses TRBV9 with TRBJ1-1; D is possibly TRBD1 (5 bases). V was shortened by 7 bases and J by 1 base, with 14 bases between the two germline ends. Germline lookup yields CDR1 SGDLS and CDR2 YYNGEE. The CDR3 covers 14 residues. CDR3 amino acids: CASSRGVGNTEAFF. The CDR3 nucleotides read TGTGCCAGCTCGAGGGGAGTAGGGAACACTGAAGCTTTCTTT.

J is TRBJ1-6 and V is TRBV4-1; D not resolved. Germline V gene sequence: CDR1 MGHRA, CDR2 YSYEKL. The CDR3 runs 15 residues. V lost 1 base, J lost 10 bases, and 14 bases lay in between. This CDR3 is CASSQGGPPASPLHF. The CDR3 DNA reads as TGCGCCAGCAGCCAAGGAGGGCCCCCGGCCTCACCCCTCCACTTT.

The chain joins TRBV3-1 to TRBJ2-7; TRBD1 aligns across 7 bases. Germline lookup yields CDR1 LGHDT and CDR2 YNNKEL (reference sequence). V lost 4 bases, J lost 2 bases, and 5 bases stayed unmatched. The CDR3 contains 14 residues. This chain's CDR3 is CASSRKTGPYEQYF. The CDR3 DNA sequence: TGTGCCAGCAGCCGGAAGACAGGGCCCTACGAGCAGTACTTC.

The rearrangement uses TRBV15 and TRBJ1-1, with TRBD1 identical over 7 bases. Germline trimming cut 4 bases from V and 0 bases from J; bases unmatched to any gene: 11. The CDR3 extends over 17 amino acids. Germline CDR1 reads LNHNV; CDR2 reads YYDKDF (reference sequence). The CDR3 protein is CATSTRQGGSMNTEAFF. In DNA, the CDR3 is TGTGCCACCAGCACTAGACAGGGAGGGAGCATGAACACTGAAGCTTTCTTT.

V usage is TRBV19 and J usage is TRBJ2-1; D remains unclear. V lost 7 bases and J 0 bases, leaving 10 bases between the germline ends. The length of the CDR3 is 14 residues. Germline-derived CDR1 and CDR2 are LNHDA and SQIVND (reference sequence). CDR3: CASTRASSYNEQFF. DNA of the CDR3: TGTGCCAGTACGCGTGCGAGCTCCTACAATGAGCAGTTCTTC.

J is TRBJ1-1 and V is TRBV5-5, with D possibly being TRBD1 (5 bases). The V and J ends lost 4 bases and 2 bases respectively, with 12 bases between them. CDR3 length: 14 amino acids. Germline V gene sequence: CDR1 SGHKS, CDR2 YYEKEE (reference sequence). The CDR3 DNA sequence: TGTGCCAGCAGCCAGGGACCCCTCAACACTGAAGCTTTCTTT. It is translated as CASSQGPLNTEAFF.

In its sample, this clonotype was seen a few times. The chain couples TRBV5-1 to TRBJ2-7; D perhaps matches TRBD1 (5 bases). V dropped 5 bases and J dropped 0 bases, with 24 bases sitting between them. Germline-derived CDR1 and CDR2 are SGHRS and YFSETQ. The length of the CDR3 is 18 residues. CDR3 coding DNA: TGCGCCAGCAGACCTTGGGGAACATTAGGACAAGGCTCCTACGAGCAGTACTTC. This translates into CASRPWGTLGQGSYEQYF. The variable domain in full, with the rest retrieved from reference TRBV5-1 and TRBJ2-7, is KAGVTQTPRYLIKTRGQQVTLSCSPISGHRSVSWYQQTPGQGLQFLFEYFSETQRNKGNFPGRFSGRQFSNSRSEMNVSTLELGDSALYLCASRPWGTLGQGSYEQYFGPGTRLTVT.

DNA of the CDR3: TGTGCCAGCAGCCAACCCGGGACTAGAGAGACCCAGTACTTC. Its translation is CASSQPGTRETQYF. This rearrangement joins TRBV3-1 to TRBJ2-5; TRBD2 agrees at 8 bases. The V and J ends lost 2 bases and 4 bases, in that order; junction bases with no gene match: 3. This CDR3 is built from 14 residues. Germline V gene lookup returns CDR1 LGHDT and CDR2 YNNKEL (reference sequence).

The table lists this clonotype with many counts. The rearrangement uses TRBV10-3 and TRBJ1-4; D is ambiguous. The ends were cut back, 6 bases at V and 8 bases at J, with 13 bases in the middle. Looked up from germline, CDR1 is ENHRY and CDR2 is SYGVKD. The CDR3 is 13 amino acids. The CDR3 DNA sequence: TGTGCCATCAGATCGCGCCCCGGAGAAAAACTGTTTTTT. It translates to CAIRSRPGEKLFF.

This clonotype was detected only a few times. V is TRBV12-3 or TRBV12-4 and J is TRBJ1-5; 12 bases align to TRBD1. Trimming at V came to 5 bases and at J to 6 bases, leaving 8 bases not matched to a gene. The CDR3 covers 16 residues. The CDR3 region has the DNA TGTGCCAGCAGTATCAGGGGACAGGGGGCAATTCAGCCCCAGCATTTT. Its translation: CASSIRGQGAIQPQHF.

The CDR3 loop is CASSDLRGPNYNEQFF. DNA of the CDR3: TGTGCCAGCAGCGACCTCAGGGGGCCAAACTACAATGAGCAGTTCTTC. The chain links TRBV11-2 to TRBJ2-1; 8 positions match TRBD1. CDR1 and CDR2 (germline): SGHAT, FQNNGV. V lost 5 bases, J lost 3 bases, and 9 bases stayed unmatched. The CDR3 is 16 amino acids. Combining the CDR3 with reference TRBV11-2 and TRBJ2-1 gives the whole variable domain EAGVAQSPRYKIIEKRQSVAFWCNPISGHATLYWYQQILGQGPKLLIQFQNNGVVDDSQLPKDRFSAERLKGVDSTLKIQPAKLEDSAVYLCASSDLRGPNYNEQFFGPGTRLTVL.

The chain couples TRBV7-6 to TRBJ1-6; D is uncertain. The V end lost 4 bases, the J end lost 7 bases, and 8 bases lay between the germline ends. CDR3 length equals 13 residues. Germline CDR1 reads SGHVS; CDR2 reads FNYEAQ. The CDR3 region has the DNA TGTGCCAGCAGCTCTCGGACGAATTCACCCCTCCACTTT. Translation gives CASSSRTNSPLHF.